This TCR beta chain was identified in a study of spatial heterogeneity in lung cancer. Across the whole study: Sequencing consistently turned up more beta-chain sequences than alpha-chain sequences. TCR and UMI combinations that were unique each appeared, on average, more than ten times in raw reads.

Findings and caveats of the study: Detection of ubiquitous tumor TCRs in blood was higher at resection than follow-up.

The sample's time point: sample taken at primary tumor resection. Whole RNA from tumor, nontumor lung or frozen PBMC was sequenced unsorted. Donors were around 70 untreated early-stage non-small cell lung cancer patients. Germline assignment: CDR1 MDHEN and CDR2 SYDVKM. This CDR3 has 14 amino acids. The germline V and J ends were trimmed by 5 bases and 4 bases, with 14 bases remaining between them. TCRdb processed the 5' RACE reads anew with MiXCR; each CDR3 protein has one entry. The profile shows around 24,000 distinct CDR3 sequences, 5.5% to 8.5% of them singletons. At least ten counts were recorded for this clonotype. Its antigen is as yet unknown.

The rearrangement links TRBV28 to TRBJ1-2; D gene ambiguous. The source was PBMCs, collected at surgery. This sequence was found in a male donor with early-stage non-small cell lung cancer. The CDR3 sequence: CASSVLSIVYGYTF. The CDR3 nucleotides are TGTGCCAGCAGTGTACTCTCGATAGTCTATGGCTACACCTTC.